A single sample is the source of the 10 T cell receptor beta chains below, sequenced in a study of regulatory T cells in long-lasting Graves disease. Regarding time point: newly diagnosed GD, antithyroid drugs for less than 3 months. After RNA was extracted from PBMCs, the TCR library was made from it. Building of the TCR beta libraries involved iRepertoire HTBI primers and Arm-PCR of CDR3 regions. In TCRdb, the multiplex PCR reads were re-called with MiXCR into one record per CDR3 protein. The sample has hundreds of thousands of distinct CDR3 sequences, 12% seen once. In addition, the sample was reused for a study of T cells in Graves' hyperthyroidism and ophthalmopathy.

The starting material was peripheral blood mononuclear cells (PBMCs), obtained at new diagnosis, from a patient treated with antithyroid drugs. These receptors all come from a woman under 40 with Graves disease.

This clonotype was seen ten or more times. This sequence joins TRBV7-9 and TRBJ1-5; 7 bases fit TRBD1. V trimming: 1 base; J trimming: 6 bases; junction bases outside the gene matches: 3. The CDR3 spans 14 residues. Germline CDR1 SEHNR, CDR2 FQNEAQ (reference sequence). This CDR3 reads CASSLGTGAQPQHF. The CDR3 DNA is TGTGCCAGCAGCTTAGGGACAGGTGCTCAGCCCCAGCATTTT.

This clonotype was observed at least ten times. The chain couples TRBV20-1 to TRBJ2-3, with TRBD2 identical over 8 bases. Germline loops: CDR1 DFQATT, CDR2 SNEGSKA (reference sequence). There are 14 residues in the CDR3. The V gene end was trimmed by 2 bases and the J gene end by 2 bases; junction bases not matched to a gene: 3. CDR3 amino acids: CSARLAGPTDTQYF. CDR3 bases: TGCAGTGCTAGACTAGCGGGCCCCACAGATACGCAGTATTTT.

Concerning this clonotype itself: A read error may account for a junction end that differs from germline. This chain uses TRBV6-1 with TRBJ1-6; no clear D. Germline V gene data show CDR1 as MNHNS and CDR2 as SASEGT. The CDR3 loop spans 13 amino acids. CDR3 sequence: CVSSDVSTAPLHF. CDR3 sequence (DNA): TGTGTCAGCAGTGATGTCAGCACAGCACCCCTCCACTTT.

This clonotype was recorded many times. The J gene is TRBJ1-2, the V gene TRBV19, with D possibly matching TRBD1 (5 bases). The CDR3 consists of 16 residues. The V gene lost 3 bases and the J gene lost 3 bases, with 17 bases spanning the gap. Germline V gene lookup returns CDR1 LNHDA and CDR2 SQIVND (reference sequence). The CDR3 DNA is TGTGCCAGTAGTATGATTGGCAGGGATAGGCACTATGGCTACACCTTC. This codes for CASSMIGRDRHYGYTF.

This clonotype was detected many times. The chain employs TRBV11-2 and TRBJ2-3; D is ambiguous. V lost 5 bases to trimming and J lost 0 bases, with 15 bases between them. CDR3 size: 16 residues. Germline V gives CDR1 SGHAT, CDR2 FQNNGV. CDR3 sequence reads: CASSPPWMPSTDTQYF. As DNA, the CDR3 is TGTGCCAGCAGCCCCCCGTGGATGCCTAGCACAGATACGCAGTATTTT.

This chain joins TRBV20-1 and TRBJ2-2; 9 positions agree with TRBD2. Germline V gene lookup returns CDR1 DFQATT and CDR2 SNEGSKA (reference sequence). Germline trimming cut 0 bases from V and 5 bases from J; bases unmatched to any gene: 7. CDR3 size: 16 residues. CDR3 sequence (DNA): TGCAGTGCTAGAGATCCATGGAGCGGGGGGACCGGGGAGCTGTTTTTT. Translation: CSARDPWSGGTGELFF.

This clonotype came up many times. The V gene is TRBV11-2, the J gene TRBJ2-7; D remains unclear. Between the trimmed V and J ends, which lost 3 bases and 6 bases, there was a span of 9 bases. This CDR3 has 12 amino acids. The germline CDR1 and CDR2 sequences are SGHAT and FQNNGV. DNA of the CDR3: TGTGCCAGCAGCTTGAACGGGTTCGAGCAGTACTTC. Its protein is CASSLNGFEQYF.

This clonotype has at least ten counts. The genes are TRBV4-3 and TRBJ2-7; D unresolved. Germline-derived CDR1 and CDR2 are LGHNA and YSLEER. The CDR3 contains 13 residues. V lost 2 bases, J lost 3 bases, and 8 bases lay in between. The CDR3 here is CASSQLVFYEQYF. The DNA for the CDR3 is TGCGCCAGCAGCCAACTAGTCTTCTACGAGCAGTACTTC.

The table lists this clonotype with many counts. The CDR3 reads CSARVSVGYGYTF. The CDR3 DNA follows: TGCAGTGCTAGAGTGTCCGTTGGATATGGCTACACCTTC. This chain joins TRBV20-1 and TRBJ1-2; D gene ambiguous. The CDR3 loop spans 13 amino acids. The germline V and J ends were trimmed by 1 base and 5 bases, with 11 bases remaining between them. Germline V CDR1 and CDR2: DFQATT, SNEGSKA (reference sequence).

In its sample, this clonotype was seen many times. V and J are TRBV29-1 and TRBJ2-1, with 10 nucleotides matching TRBD2. V lost 2 bases to trimming and J lost 12 bases; unmatched junction nucleotides: 16. The CDR3 has 16 amino acids. In germline, CDR1 is SQVTM, CDR2 ANQGSEA. The CDR3 reads CSVETFGLAGDWGQFF. DNA of the CDR3: TGCAGCGTTGAAACGTTCGGGCTAGCGGGAGATTGGGGGCAGTTCTTC.